These 10 T cell receptor beta chains share one sample of origin, sequenced in a study of chemoradiotherapy in HPV16-positive cancers. Here immunoSEQ multiplex PCR was the method, and the copy in TCRdb shows in-frame clones only, minus some. The data contain 900 or so clones, 88% of them singletons. The sample consisted of tumor tissue, taken from a patient who underwent chemoradiotherapy. The receptors stem from a human donor with HPV-associated anogenital cancer.

V and J are TRBV6-5 and TRBJ1-2; D gene uncertain. Germline CDR1 and CDR2: MNHEY and SVGAGI. There are 13 residues in the CDR3. V lost 0 bases and J 7 bases, leaving 9 bases between the germline ends. The CDR3 loop is CASSYSDGGGYTF. The CDR3 region has the DNA TGTGCCAGCAGTTACTCGGATGGTGGTGGCTACACCTTC.

The genes are TRBV7-8 and TRBJ1-5, with D possibly matching TRBD1 (5 bases). Germline assignment: CDR1 SGHVS and CDR2 FQNEAQ. The V gene lost 0 bases and the J gene lost 6 bases, with 18 bases spanning the gap. The CDR3 totals 17 residues. In DNA form, the CDR3 reads TGTGCCAGCAGCTTAGCCGGCCCGGGGGGGATCAGTCAGCCCCAGCATTTT. This translates into CASSLAGPGGISQPQHF. The complete variable domain, with remaining parts taken from reference TRBV7-8 and TRBJ1-5, reads GAGVSQSPRYKVAKRGQDVALRCDPISGHVSLFWYQQALGQGPEFLTYFQNEAQLDKSGLPSDRFFAERPEGSVSTLKIQRTQQEDSAVYLCASSLAGPGGISQPQHFGDGTRLSIL.

The J gene is TRBJ2-7, the V gene TRBV5-5; D is perhaps TRBD1 (5 bases). Trimming removed 5 bases from V and 0 bases from J, with 15 bases in between. This CDR3 is 15 amino acids long. The germline gives CDR1 SGHKS, CDR2 YYEKEE (reference sequence). The CDR3 loop reads CASSLGQQPSYEQYF. The CDR3 DNA reads as TGTGCCAGCAGTCTCGGACAACAACCCTCCTACGAGCAGTACTTC.

The V gene is TRBV7-8, the J gene TRBJ2-1; D uncertain. V was pared by 2 bases and J by 0 bases, with 11 bases between. Germline values: CDR1 SGHVS, CDR2 FQNEAQ. The CDR3 totals 16 residues. CDR3 nucleotide sequence: TGTGCCAGCAGCTTAACGGCGTGGATCTCCTACAATGAGCAGTTCTTC. This translates into CASSLTAWISYNEQFF.

The chain carries TRBV5-4 and TRBJ1-2; D perhaps matches TRBD1 (6 bases). CDR3 length equals 14 residues. Germline CDR1 SGHNT, CDR2 YYREEE (reference sequence). The V end was cut by 4 bases, the J end by 3 bases, with 13 bases between. The CDR3: CASSTDSEYYGYTF. The CDR3 DNA follows: TGTGCCAGCAGCACGGACAGCGAGTACTATGGCTACACCTTC.

The chain has TRBV7-2 and TRBJ2-7; 7 bases are a match to TRBD2. The V segment lost 5 bases and the J segment 5 bases; nucleotides outside the gene matches: 21. Germline assignment: CDR1 SGHTA and CDR2 FQGNSA. There are 18 residues in the CDR3. Here the CDR3 reads CASSLSRAGDLGKDEQYF. DNA for the CDR3: TGTGCCAGCAGCCTTTCTAGGGCGGGAGATCTGGGCAAGGACGAGCAGTACTTC.

The rearrangement joins TRBV6-1 to TRBJ2-1; TRBD2 matches 7 bases. The CDR3 extends over 15 amino acids. V was pared by 0 bases and J by 1 base, with 0 bases of the junction left unmatched. Per germline, CDR1 MNHNS and CDR2 SASEGT. The CDR3 here is CASSEAGGSYNEQFF. CDR3 sequence (DNA): TGTGCCAGCAGTGAAGCGGGGGGGTCCTACAATGAGCAGTTCTTC.

The V gene is TRBV14, the J gene TRBJ1-1; weak D call: TRBD1 (5 bases). Germline V lookup: CDR1 SGHDN, CDR2 FVKESK. V dropped 0 bases and J dropped 2 bases, with 13 bases sitting between them. The CDR3 has 16 amino acids. This CDR3 is CASSQDLGTGNTEAFF. CDR3 DNA: TGTGCCAGCAGCCAAGATTTAGGTACAGGAAACACTGAAGCTTTCTTT.

This clone occurred once. The CDR3, as DNA: TGTGCCAGCAGCCCAGGGCCTCTCTATGGCTACACCTTC. Protein product: CASSPGPLYGYTF. The gene calls are TRBV11-2 and TRBJ1-2; tentative D call: TRBD1 (5 bases). Germline CDR1 reads SGHAT; CDR2 reads FQNNGV. V gave up 5 bases and J gave up 4 bases, with 11 bases separating them. The length of the CDR3 is 13 residues.

This clone has a single count. The chain recombines TRBV7-9 with TRBJ2-5; 16 positions match TRBD2. The CDR3 totals 17 residues. J gave up 4 bases and V 4 bases, and 6 bases lay outside the gene matches. Germline CDR1 reads SEHNR; CDR2 reads FQNEAQ (reference sequence). The CDR3 spells CASSSGLAGGPRETQYF. DNA for the CDR3: TGTGCCAGCAGCTCGGGACTAGCGGGGGGGCCTCGAGAGACCCAGTACTTC.